This TCR beta chain appears in the sequencing data of a study of T cell responses to AZD1222 COVID-19 vaccine. At the level of the study: Second-dose groups at about 4 or about 12 weeks were pooled.

This table comes from immunoSEQ multiplex PCR, and its TCRdb copy is limited to in-frame clones, with some not included. This repertoire shows about 140,000 clones, roughly 92% found once; its top ten account for about 5.5%. The CDR3 sequence is 15 residues long. Trimming took off 5 bases at V and 0 bases at J, with 14 bases between the two ends. The germline gives CDR1 MDHEN, CDR2 SYDVKM. Study-wide points: Clonal diversity was possibly underestimated, and white British individuals and females predominated among donors.

Concerning this clone: The antigen is undetermined.

The chain links TRBV28 to TRBJ2-7, with D tentatively TRBD1 (6 bases). This TCR was sampled from an adult in good health. The sequencing here drew on peripheral blood, taken on day 0 of AZD1222 vaccination. The CDR3 nucleotides read TGTGCCAGCAGTGTGACAGGCGCGGGCTCCTACGAGCAGTACTTC. This translates into CASSVTGAGSYEQYF.